The clone carrying this T cell receptor (beta chain) has ten or more counts. Its cognate antigen is unknown. RNA transcripts gave rise to amplified TCR beta CDR3 regions. The study used the HTBI primer set for a first-round RT-PCR of the TCR CDR3. MiXCR was run by TCRdb on the multiplex PCR reads, yielding one entry per CDR3 protein. Of some 720,000 distinct CDR3 sequences in the sample, around 17% were seen once. This entry belongs to a study of T cells in Graves' hyperthyroidism and ophthalmopathy. Fresh 10 ml peripheral blood yielded PBMCs. V dropped 6 bases and J dropped 5 bases, with 14 bases sitting between them. Germline V gene sequence: CDR1 MDHEN, CDR2 SYDVKM. The CDR3 sequence is 13 residues long. Overall study findings and caveats: A model of 13 V-J pairs discriminated ophthalmopathy from stable hyperthyroidism. Appearing also in blood were most of the thyroid clonotypes expanded above 0.001.

The rearrangement uses TRBV28 and TRBJ2-7; no definite D call. Source material: blood. The TCR sequence derives from a man aged 18 to 29 with Graves' hyperthyroidism. The CDR3 region is CASSPFSFDEQYF. DNA for the CDR3: TGTGCCAGCAGCCCTTTCTCCTTCGACGAGCAGTACTTC.